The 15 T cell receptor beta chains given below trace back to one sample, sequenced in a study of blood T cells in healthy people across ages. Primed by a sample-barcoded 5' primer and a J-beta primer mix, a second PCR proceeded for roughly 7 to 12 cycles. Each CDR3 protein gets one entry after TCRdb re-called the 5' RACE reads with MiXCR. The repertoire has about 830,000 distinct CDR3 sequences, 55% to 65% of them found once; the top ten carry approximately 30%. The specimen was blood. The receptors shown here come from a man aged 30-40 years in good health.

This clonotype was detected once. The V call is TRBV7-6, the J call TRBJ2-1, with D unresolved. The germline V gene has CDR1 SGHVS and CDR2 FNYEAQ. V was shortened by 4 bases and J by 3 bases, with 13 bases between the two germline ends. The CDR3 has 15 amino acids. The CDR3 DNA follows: TGTGCCAGCAGCTCCCCGGAGAACAACTACAATGAGCAGTTCTTC. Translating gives CASSSPENNYNEQFF.

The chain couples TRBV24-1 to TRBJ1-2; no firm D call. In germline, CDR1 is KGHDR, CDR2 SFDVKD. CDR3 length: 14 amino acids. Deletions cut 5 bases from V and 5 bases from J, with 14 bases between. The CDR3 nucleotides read TGTGCCACCAGTGTGGGTTCTCAGGATTATGGCTACACCTTC. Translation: CATSVGSQDYGYTF.

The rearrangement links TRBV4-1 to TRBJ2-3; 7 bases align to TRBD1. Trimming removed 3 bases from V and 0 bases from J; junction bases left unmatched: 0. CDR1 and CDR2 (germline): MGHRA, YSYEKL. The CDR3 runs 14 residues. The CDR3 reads CASSQTGSTDTQYF. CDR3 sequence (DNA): TGCGCCAGCAGCCAGACAGGGAGCACAGATACGCAGTATTTT.

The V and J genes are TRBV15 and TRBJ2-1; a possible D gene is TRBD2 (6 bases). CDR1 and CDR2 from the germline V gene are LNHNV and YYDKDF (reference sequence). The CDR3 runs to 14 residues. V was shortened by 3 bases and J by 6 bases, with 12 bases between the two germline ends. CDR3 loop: CATSRGLLSNEQFF. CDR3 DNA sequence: TGTGCCACCAGCAGGGGACTTTTATCCAATGAGCAGTTCTTC.

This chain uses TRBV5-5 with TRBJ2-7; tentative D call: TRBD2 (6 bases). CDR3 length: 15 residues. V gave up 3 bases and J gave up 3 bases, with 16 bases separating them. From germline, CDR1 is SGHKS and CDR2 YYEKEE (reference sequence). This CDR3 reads CASSWDSPQVYEQYF. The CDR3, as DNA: TGTGCCAGCAGCTGGGACTCTCCCCAAGTCTACGAGCAGTACTTC.

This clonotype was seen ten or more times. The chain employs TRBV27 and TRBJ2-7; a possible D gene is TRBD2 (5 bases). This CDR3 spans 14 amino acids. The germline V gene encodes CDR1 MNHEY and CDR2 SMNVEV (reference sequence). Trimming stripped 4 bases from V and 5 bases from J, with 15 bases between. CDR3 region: CASSWTRVRDEQYF. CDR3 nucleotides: TGTGCCAGCAGTTGGACGAGGGTAAGGGACGAGCAGTACTTC.

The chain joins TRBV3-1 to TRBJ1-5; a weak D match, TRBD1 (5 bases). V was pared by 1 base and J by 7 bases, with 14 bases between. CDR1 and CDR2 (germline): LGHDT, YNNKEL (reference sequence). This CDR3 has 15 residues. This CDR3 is CASSQGDSLKQPQHF. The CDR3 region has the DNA TGTGCCAGCAGCCAAGGCGACAGCCTAAAGCAGCCCCAGCATTTT. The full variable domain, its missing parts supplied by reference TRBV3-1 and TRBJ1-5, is DTAVSQTPKYLVTQMGNDKSIKCEQNLGHDTMYWYKQDSKKFLKIMFSYNNKELIINETVPNRFSPKSPDKAHLNLHINSLELGDSAVYFCASSQGDSLKQPQHFGDGTRLSIL.

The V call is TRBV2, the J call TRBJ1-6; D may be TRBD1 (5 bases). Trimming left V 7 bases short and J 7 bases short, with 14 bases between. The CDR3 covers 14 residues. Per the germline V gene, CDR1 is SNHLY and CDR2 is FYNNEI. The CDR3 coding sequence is TGTGCCAGCATTTTCCAGGGAGCCAATTCACCCCTCCACTTT. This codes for CASIFQGANSPLHF.

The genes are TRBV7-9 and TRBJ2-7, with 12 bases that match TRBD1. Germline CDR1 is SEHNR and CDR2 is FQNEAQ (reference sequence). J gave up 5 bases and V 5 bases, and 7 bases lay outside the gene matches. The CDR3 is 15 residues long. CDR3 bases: TGTGCCAGCAGCCCCTGGGACAGGGGGCAAGACGAGCAGTACTTC. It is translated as CASSPWDRGQDEQYF.

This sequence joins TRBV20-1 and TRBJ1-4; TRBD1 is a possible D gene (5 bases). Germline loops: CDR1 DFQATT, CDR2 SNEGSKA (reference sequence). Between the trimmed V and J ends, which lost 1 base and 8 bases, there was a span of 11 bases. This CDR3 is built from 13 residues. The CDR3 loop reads CSARGGSGEKLFF. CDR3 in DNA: TGCAGTGCTAGAGGGGGGTCAGGCGAAAAACTGTTTTTT.

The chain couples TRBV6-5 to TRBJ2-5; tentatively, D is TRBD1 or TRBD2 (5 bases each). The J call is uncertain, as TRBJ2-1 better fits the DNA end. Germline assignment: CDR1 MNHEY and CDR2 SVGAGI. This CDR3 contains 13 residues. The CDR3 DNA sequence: TGTGCCAGCAGTTCCAGGGACCAAGAGACCCAGTTCTTC. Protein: CASSSRDQETQFF.

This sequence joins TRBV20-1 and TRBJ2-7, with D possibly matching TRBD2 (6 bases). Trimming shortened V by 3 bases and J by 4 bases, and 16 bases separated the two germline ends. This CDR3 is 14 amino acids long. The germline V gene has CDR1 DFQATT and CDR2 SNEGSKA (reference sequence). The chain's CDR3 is CSARGAGRVYEQYF. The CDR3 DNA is TGCAGTGCTAGGGGCGCGGGGCGAGTGTACGAGCAGTACTTC.

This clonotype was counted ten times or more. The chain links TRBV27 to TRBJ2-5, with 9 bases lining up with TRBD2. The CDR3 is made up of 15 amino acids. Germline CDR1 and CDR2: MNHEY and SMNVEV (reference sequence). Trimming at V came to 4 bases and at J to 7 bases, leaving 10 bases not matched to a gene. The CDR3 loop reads CASSSSGGLTMTQYF. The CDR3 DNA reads TGTGCCAGCAGTTCCAGCGGGGGGCTTACGATGACCCAGTACTTC.

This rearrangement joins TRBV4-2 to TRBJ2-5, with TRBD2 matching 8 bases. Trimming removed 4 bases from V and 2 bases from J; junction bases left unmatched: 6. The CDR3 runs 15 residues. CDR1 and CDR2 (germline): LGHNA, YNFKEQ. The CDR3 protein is CASSPVVAGQETQYF. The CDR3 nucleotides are TGTGCCAGCAGCCCAGTGGTAGCGGGGCAAGAGACCCAGTACTTC.

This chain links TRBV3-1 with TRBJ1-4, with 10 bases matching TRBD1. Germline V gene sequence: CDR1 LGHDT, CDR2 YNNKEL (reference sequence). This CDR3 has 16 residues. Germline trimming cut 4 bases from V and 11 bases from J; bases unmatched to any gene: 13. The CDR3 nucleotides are TGTGCCAGCAGCCGTGATACCGGGACAGGGGCTCTTAAACTGTTTTTT. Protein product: CASSRDTGTGALKLFF.